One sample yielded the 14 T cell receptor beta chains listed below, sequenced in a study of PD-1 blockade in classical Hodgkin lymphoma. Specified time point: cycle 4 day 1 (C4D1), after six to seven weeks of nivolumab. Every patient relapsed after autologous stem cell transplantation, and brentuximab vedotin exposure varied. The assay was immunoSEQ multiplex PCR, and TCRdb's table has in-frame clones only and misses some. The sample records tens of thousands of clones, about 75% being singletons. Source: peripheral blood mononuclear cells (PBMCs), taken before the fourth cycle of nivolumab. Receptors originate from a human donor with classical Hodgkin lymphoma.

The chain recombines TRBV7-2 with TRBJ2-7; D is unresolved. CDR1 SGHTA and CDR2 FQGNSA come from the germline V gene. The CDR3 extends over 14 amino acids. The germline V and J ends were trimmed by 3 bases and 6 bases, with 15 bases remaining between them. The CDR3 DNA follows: TGTGCCAGCAGCTTTGGTCTGCGTCCAGGCGAGCAGTACTTC. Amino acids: CASSFGLRPGEQYF.

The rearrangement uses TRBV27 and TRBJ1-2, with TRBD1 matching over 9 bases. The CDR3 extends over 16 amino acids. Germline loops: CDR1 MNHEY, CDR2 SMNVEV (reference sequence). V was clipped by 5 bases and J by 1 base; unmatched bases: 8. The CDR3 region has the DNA TGTGCCAGCAGTAAACGGACAGGGGTGATTAACTATGGCTACACCTTC. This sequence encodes CASSKRTGVINYGYTF.

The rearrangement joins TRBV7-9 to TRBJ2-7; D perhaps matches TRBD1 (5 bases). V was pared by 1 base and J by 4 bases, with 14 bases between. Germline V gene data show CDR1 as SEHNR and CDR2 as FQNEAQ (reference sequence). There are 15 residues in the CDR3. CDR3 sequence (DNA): TGTGCCAGCAGCTTAGGGCAGGGTATTGATTACGAGCAGTACTTC. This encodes CASSLGQGIDYEQYF.

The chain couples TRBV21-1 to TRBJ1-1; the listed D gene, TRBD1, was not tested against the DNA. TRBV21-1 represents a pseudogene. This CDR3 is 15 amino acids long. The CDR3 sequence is CASSEMSGENTEAFF. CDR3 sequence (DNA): TGTGCCAGCAGCGAAATGTCAGGGGAGAACACTGAAGCTTTCTTT.

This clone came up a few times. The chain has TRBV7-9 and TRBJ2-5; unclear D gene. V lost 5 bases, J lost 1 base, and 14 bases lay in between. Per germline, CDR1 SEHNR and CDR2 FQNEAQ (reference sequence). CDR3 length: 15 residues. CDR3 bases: TGTGCCAGCAGCCCGAGCGAAACTATCCAAGAGACCCAGTACTTC. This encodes CASSPSETIQETQYF.

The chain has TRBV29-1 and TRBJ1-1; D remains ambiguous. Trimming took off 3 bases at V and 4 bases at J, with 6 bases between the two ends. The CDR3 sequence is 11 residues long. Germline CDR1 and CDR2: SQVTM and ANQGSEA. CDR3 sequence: CSVDGPTEAFF. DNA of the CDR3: TGCAGCGTTGATGGGCCCACTGAAGCTTTCTTT. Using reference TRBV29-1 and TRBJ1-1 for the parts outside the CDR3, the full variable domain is SAVISQKPSRDICQRGTSLTIQCQVDSQVTMMFWYRQQPGQSLTLIATANQGSEATYESGFVIDKFPISRPNLTFSTLTVSNMSPEDSSIYLCSVDGPTEAFFGQGTRLTVV.

The CDR3 sequence is CASSPPPGEGSYNEQFF. DNA of the CDR3: TGTGCCAGCAGCCCCCCTCCGGGGGAGGGGTCCTACAATGAGCAGTTCTTC. The J gene is TRBJ2-1, the V gene TRBV7-9; TRBD2 agrees at 7 bases. Trimming cost V 5 bases and J 1 base; bases outside gene matches: 11. CDR1 is SEHNR, CDR2 FQNEAQ, per germline (reference sequence). This CDR3 spans 17 amino acids.

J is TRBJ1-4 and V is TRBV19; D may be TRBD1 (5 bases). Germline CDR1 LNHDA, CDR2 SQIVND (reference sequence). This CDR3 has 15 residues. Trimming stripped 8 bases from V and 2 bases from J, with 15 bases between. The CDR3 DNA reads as TGTGCCAGTGTGGGGACCGGGAGGACTAATGAAAAACTGTTTTTT. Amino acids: CASVGTGRTNEKLFF. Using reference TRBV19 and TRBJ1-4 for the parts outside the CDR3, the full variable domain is DGGITQSPKYLFRKEGQNVTLSCEQNLNHDAMYWYRQDPGQGLRLIYYSQIVNDFQKGDIAEGYSVSREKKESFPLTVTSAQKNPTAFYLCASVGTGRTNEKLFFGSGTQLSVL.

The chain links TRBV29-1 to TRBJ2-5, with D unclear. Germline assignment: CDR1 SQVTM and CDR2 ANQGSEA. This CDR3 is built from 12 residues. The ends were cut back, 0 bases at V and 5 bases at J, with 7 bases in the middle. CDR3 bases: TGCAGCGTTGAAGATCCCAGCGAGACCCAGTACTTC. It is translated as CSVEDPSETQYF.

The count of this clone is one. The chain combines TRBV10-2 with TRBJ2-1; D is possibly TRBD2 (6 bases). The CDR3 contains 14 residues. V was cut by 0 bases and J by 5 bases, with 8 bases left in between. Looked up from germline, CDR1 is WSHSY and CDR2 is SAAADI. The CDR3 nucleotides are TGCGCCAGCAGTGAGTCGGCGGGGCACAATGAGCAGTTCTTC. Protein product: CASSESAGHNEQFF.

The CDR3 region is CASSLELVWGNEQFF. The CDR3 nucleotides are TGTGCCAGCAGCTTAGAACTAGTTTGGGGCAATGAGCAGTTCTTC. The J gene is TRBJ2-1, the V gene TRBV7-9; a possible D gene is TRBD2 (5 bases). In germline, CDR1 is SEHNR, CDR2 FQNEAQ (reference sequence). Trimming removed 1 base at V and 6 bases at J, with 13 bases between. The CDR3 loop spans 15 amino acids. Together with reference TRBV7-9 and TRBJ2-1, the CDR3 gives the full variable domain: DTGVSQNPRHKITKRGQNVTFRCDPISEHNRLYWYRQTLGQGPEFLTYFQNEAQLEKSRLLSDRFSAERPKGSFSTLEIQRTEQGDSAMYLCASSLELVWGNEQFFGPGTRLTVL.

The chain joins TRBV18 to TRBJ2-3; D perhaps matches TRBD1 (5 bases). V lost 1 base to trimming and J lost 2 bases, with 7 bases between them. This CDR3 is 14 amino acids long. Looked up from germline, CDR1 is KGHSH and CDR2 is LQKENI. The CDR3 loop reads CASSPLGHTDTQYF. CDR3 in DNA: TGTGCCAGCTCACCACTCGGACACACAGATACGCAGTATTTT.

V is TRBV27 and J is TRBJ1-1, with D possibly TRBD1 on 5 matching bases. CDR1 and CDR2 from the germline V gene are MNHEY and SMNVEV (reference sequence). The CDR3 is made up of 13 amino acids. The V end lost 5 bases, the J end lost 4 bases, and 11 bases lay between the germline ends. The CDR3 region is CASSIEGFTEAFF. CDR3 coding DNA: TGTGCCAGCAGTATTGAGGGGTTCACTGAAGCTTTCTTT.

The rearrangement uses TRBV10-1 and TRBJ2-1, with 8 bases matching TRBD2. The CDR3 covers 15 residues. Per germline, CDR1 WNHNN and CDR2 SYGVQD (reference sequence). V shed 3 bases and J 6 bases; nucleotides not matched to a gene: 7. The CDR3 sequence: CASSDRASGPNEQFF. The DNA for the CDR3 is TGCGCCAGCAGTGATCGGGCTAGCGGGCCCAATGAGCAGTTCTTC.